A single T cell receptor (beta chain) is shown here with its context. These data originate in a study of blood T cell repertoires in COVID-19. Study details: PBMCs, B-cell-depleted T cells, or T cells provided the cDNA or gDNA that made up the material.

CDR1 is KGHSH, CDR2 LQKENI, per germline. The CDR3 spans 15 residues. V lost 4 bases and J 4 bases, leaving 17 bases between the germline ends. TCRdb's table, derived via immunoSEQ multiplex PCR, lists solely in-frame clones and lacks some. Of some 320,000 clones in the sample, roughly nine tenths were seen once. This sequence originates from a man aged 55 to 69 who had recovered from COVID-19. The chain joins TRBV18 to TRBJ2-7, with D perhaps matching TRBD1 (7 bases). Material: PBMCs or T cells enriched from blood (not recorded which). The CDR3 region is CASSLYPAGGYEQYF. In nucleotides, the CDR3 is TGTGCCAGCTCACTCTACCCGGCAGGGGGGTACGAGCAGTACTTC.